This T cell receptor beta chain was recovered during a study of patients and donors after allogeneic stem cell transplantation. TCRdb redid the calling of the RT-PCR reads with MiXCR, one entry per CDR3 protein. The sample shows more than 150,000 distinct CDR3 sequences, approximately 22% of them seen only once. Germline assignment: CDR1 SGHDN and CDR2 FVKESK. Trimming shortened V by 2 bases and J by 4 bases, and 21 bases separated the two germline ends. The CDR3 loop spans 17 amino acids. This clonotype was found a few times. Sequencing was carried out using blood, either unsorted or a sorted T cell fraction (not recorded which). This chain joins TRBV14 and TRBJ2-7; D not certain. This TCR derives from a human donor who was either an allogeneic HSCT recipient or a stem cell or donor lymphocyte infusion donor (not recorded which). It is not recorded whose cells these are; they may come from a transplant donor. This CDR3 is CASSQSNQDARRYEQYF. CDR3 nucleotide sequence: TGTGCCAGCAGCCAAAGTAATCAAGACGCCAGGAGATACGAGCAGTACTTC.